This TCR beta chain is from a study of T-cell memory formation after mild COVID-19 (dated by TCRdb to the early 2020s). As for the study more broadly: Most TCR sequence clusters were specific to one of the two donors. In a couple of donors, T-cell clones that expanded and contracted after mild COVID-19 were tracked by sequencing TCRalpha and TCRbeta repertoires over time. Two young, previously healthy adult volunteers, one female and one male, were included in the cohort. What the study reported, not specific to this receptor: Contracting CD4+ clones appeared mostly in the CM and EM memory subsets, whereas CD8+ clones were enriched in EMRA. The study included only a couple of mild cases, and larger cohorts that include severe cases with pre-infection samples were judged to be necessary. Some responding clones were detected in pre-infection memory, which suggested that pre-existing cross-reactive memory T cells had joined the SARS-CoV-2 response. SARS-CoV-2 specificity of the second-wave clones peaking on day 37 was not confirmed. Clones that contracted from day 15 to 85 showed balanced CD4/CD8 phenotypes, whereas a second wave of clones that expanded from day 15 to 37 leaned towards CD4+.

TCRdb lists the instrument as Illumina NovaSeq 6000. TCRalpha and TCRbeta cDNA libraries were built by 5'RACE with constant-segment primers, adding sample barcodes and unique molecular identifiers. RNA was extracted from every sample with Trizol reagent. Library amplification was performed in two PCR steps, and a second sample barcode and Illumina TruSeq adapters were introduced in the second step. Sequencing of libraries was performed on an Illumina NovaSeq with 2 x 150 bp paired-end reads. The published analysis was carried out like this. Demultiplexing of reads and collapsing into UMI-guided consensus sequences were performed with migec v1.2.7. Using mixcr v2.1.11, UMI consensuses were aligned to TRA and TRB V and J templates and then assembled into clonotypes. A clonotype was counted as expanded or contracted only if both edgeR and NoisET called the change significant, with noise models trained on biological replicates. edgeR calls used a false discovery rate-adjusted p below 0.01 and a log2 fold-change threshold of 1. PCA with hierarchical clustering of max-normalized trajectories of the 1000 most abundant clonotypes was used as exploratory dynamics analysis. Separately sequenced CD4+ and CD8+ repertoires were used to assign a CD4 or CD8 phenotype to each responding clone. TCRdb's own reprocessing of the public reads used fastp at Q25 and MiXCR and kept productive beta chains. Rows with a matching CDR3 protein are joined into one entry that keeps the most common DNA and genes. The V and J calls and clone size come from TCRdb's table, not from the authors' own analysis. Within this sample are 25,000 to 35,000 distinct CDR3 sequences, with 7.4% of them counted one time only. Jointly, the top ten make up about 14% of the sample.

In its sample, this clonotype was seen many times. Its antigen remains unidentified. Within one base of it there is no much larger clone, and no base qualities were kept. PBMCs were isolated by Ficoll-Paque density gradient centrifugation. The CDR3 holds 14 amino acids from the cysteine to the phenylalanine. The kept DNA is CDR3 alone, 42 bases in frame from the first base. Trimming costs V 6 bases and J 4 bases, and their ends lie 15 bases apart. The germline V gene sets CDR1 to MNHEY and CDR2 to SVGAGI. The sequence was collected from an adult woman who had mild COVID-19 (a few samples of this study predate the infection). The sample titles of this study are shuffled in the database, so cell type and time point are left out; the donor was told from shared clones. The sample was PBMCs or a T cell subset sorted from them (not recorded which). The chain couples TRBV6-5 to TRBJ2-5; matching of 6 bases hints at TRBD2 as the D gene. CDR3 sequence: CASSPNVGGETQYF. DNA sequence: TGTGCCAGCAGCCCCAACGTCGGGGGAGAGACCCAGTACTTC.